The next 21 T cell receptor beta chains were all read from a single sample in a study of shared clonotypes between healthy human individuals. Profiling relied on immunoSEQ multiplex PCR, and the TCRdb table lists in-frame clones only, not all of them. The sample gives 2 million to 2.5 million clones, around 93% of which show up once; 0.37% is in the top ten. Sequences were obtained from naive CD4+ T cells from PBMCs. Subset defined: CD45RA+ positively selected. Every receptor here comes from a man younger than 35 in good health. Some clones in this sample may be carry-over from other donors' samples.

This chain uses TRBV5-1 with TRBJ2-5, with 10 positions matching TRBD2. V lost 0 bases, J lost 4 bases, and 9 bases stayed unmatched. Germline CDR1 reads SGHRS; CDR2 reads YFSETQ. This CDR3 has 17 amino acids. CDR3: CASSLARASGSGETQYF. Written as DNA, the CDR3 is TGCGCCAGCAGCTTGGCCCGGGCTAGCGGGAGCGGAGAGACCCAGTACTTC.

With regard to this clone: Other nucleotide sequences in the sample specify the same CDR3. This sequence joins TRBV7-9 and TRBJ2-1; D unclear. The ends were cut back, 5 bases at V and 6 bases at J, with 5 bases in the middle. CDR1 and CDR2 from the germline V gene are SEHNR and FQNEAQ (reference sequence). The CDR3 contains 11 residues. In nucleotides, the CDR3 is TGTGCCAGCAGCCCCGCCAATGAGCAGTTCTTC. It codes for CASSPANEQFF. Full variable domain (rest looked up from reference TRBV7-9 and TRBJ2-1): DTGVSQNPRHKITKRGQNVTFRCDPISEHNRLYWYRQTLGQGPEFLTYFQNEAQLEKSRLLSDRFSAERPKGSFSTLEIQRTEQGDSAMYLCASSPANEQFFGPGTRLTVL.

The V gene is TRBV2, the J gene TRBJ2-1, with 9 bases identical to TRBD2. CDR3 size: 15 residues. Per the germline V gene, CDR1 is SNHLY and CDR2 is FYNNEI. V dropped 4 bases and J dropped 4; count of bases not matched to a gene: 5. Here the CDR3 DNA reads TGTGCCAGCAGTGGGTCTAGCGGGGCATACAATGAGCAGTTCTTC. Encoded protein: CASSGSSGAYNEQFF.

This clone was counted once. The chain links TRBV28 to TRBJ1-2; tentative D call: TRBD1 (5 bases). V was clipped by 1 base and J by 2 bases, with 11 bases between them. This CDR3 comprises 15 residues. Per germline, CDR1 MDHEN and CDR2 SYDVKM. The CDR3, as DNA: TGTGCCAGCAGTTTATCGGCAGGGTTAAACTATGGCTACACCTTC. The encoded protein is CASSLSAGLNYGYTF.

The chain uses TRBV27 and TRBJ2-6; 7 nucleotides agree with TRBD1. Losses at the gene ends were 2 bases for V and 2 bases for J; bases not matched to a gene: 3. Germline values: CDR1 MNHEY, CDR2 SMNVEV (reference sequence). The CDR3 extends over 16 amino acids. CDR3 loop: CASSLIGGAGANVLTF. In DNA form, the CDR3 reads TGTGCCAGCAGTTTAATAGGGGGCGCTGGGGCCAACGTCCTGACTTTC. The complete variable domain, with remaining parts taken from reference TRBV27 and TRBJ2-6, reads EAQVTQNPRYLITVTGKKLTVTCSQNMNHEYMSWYRQDPGLGLRQIYYSMNVEVTDKGDVPEGYKVSRKEKRNFPLILESPSPNQTSLYFCASSLIGGAGANVLTFGAGSRLTVL.

The genes are TRBV5-4 and TRBJ2-6; 7 bases agree with TRBD2. The V segment lost 3 bases and the J segment 0 bases; nucleotides outside the gene matches: 0. Germline CDR1 and CDR2: SGHNT and YYREEE (reference sequence). This CDR3 has 15 residues. CDR3: CASSSGGSGANVLTF. The CDR3 DNA sequence: TGTGCCAGCAGCTCGGGAGGCTCTGGGGCCAACGTCCTGACTTTC.

The V gene is TRBV10-3, the J gene TRBJ2-5, with 7 nucleotides matching TRBD2. With V trimmed by 8 bases and J by 2 bases, 5 bases remained unmatched. The CDR3 spans 13 residues. Germline V gene data show CDR1 as ENHRY and CDR2 as SYGVKD. CDR3 coding DNA: TGTGCCATCGGCGCTAGCGGTCAAGAGACCCAGTACTTC. It translates to CAIGASGQETQYF.

The chain uses TRBV19 and TRBJ2-7; TRBD1 aligns across 9 bases. The V gene end was trimmed by 7 bases and the J gene end by 0 bases; junction bases not matched to a gene: 7. The CDR3 length is 15 residues. CDR1 is LNHDA, CDR2 SQIVND, per germline (reference sequence). As DNA, the CDR3 is TGTGCCAGTACCCCTGGGACAGGGAACTCCTACGAGCAGTACTTC. Residues: CASTPGTGNSYEQYF.

The chain combines TRBV5-1 with TRBJ2-7, with 7 bases that match TRBD2. This CDR3 comprises 14 residues. The V and J ends lost 5 bases and 7 bases, in that order; junction bases with no gene match: 12. Germline V gives CDR1 SGHRS, CDR2 YFSETQ. CDR3 loop: CASSRLAGVDEQYF. CDR3 nucleotide sequence: TGCGCCAGCAGTCGTCTCGCGGGAGTGGATGAGCAGTACTTC.

V gene TRBV11-2 combines with J gene TRBJ2-7; TRBD2 matches 8 bases. CDR3 length: 17 amino acids. The J segment lost 3 bases and the V segment lost 1 base, leaving 11 bases of the junction unmatched. CDR1 is SGHAT and CDR2 is FQNNGV in the germline V gene. CDR3 loop: CASSLVSGTRANYEQYF. CDR3 bases: TGTGCCAGCAGCTTAGTGTCCGGGACTAGGGCAAACTACGAGCAGTACTTC.

DNA for the CDR3: TGTGCCAGCCGGACTAGCGGGAGTTATGAGCAGTTCTTC. Translating gives CASRTSGSYEQFF. The chain is built from TRBV27 and TRBJ2-1; 13 nucleotides align to TRBD2. The V segment lost 8 bases and the J segment 8 bases; nucleotides outside the gene matches: 3. Germline CDR1 reads MNHEY; CDR2 reads SMNVEV (reference sequence). The CDR3 totals 13 residues.

This clone was picked up one time. The rearrangement uses TRBV5-4 and TRBJ2-1; 10 positions match TRBD2. This CDR3 spans 18 amino acids. Germline trimming cut 3 bases from V and 3 bases from J; bases unmatched to any gene: 12. Germline V gene data show CDR1 as SGHNT and CDR2 as YYREEE (reference sequence). As DNA, the CDR3 is TGTGCCAGCAGCTCGCTTAAAGCGGGAGGGCCGGGCTACAATGAGCAGTTCTTC. This sequence encodes CASSSLKAGGPGYNEQFF.

The rearrangement joins TRBV25-1 to TRBJ2-3; D unresolved. The CDR3 length is 13 residues. Germline CDR1 is MGHDK and CDR2 is SYGVNS. The V and J ends lost 5 bases and 2 bases respectively, with 8 bases between them. Here the CDR3 DNA reads TGTGCCAGCAGTAGCTACCCCACAGATACGCAGTATTTT. Its protein product is CASSSYPTDTQYF.

This clone was counted a few times. This chain joins TRBV5-1 and TRBJ2-1; D gene unclear. This CDR3 region has 13 residues. Germline V lookup: CDR1 SGHRS, CDR2 YFSETQ. V was trimmed by 2 bases and J by 5 bases, leaving 8 bases between them. CDR3 protein: CASSFLTNNEQFF. CDR3 nucleotides: TGCGCCAGCAGCTTCCTTACTAACAATGAGCAGTTCTTC.

As concerns this clone: The same CDR3 is also encoded by other DNA sequences in this sample. The chain couples TRBV5-4 to TRBJ2-5; the D gene is possibly TRBD1 (7 bases). The CDR3 covers 14 residues. Trimming took off 4 bases at V and 5 bases at J, with 15 bases between the two ends. Germline assignment: CDR1 SGHNT and CDR2 YYREEE (reference sequence). The CDR3 bases are TGTGCCAGCAGCACGCGGACAGGAGGGGAGACCCAGTACTTC. The encoded protein is CASSTRTGGETQYF.

V and J are TRBV9 and TRBJ2-1, with 10 bases lining up with TRBD2. J was trimmed by 6 bases and V by 0 bases; bases with no gene match: 6. This CDR3 region has 16 residues. In germline, CDR1 is SGDLS, CDR2 YYNGEE. For the CDR3, the DNA is TGTGCCAGCAGCGTAGTGCCTAGCGGGAGCTTCAATGAGCAGTTCTTC. Amino acids: CASSVVPSGSFNEQFF.

A single count supports this clone. This sequence joins TRBV28 and TRBJ2-2; 8 bases fit TRBD1. Trimming removed 2 bases from V and 6 bases from J; junction bases left unmatched: 2. The germline V gene has CDR1 MDHEN and CDR2 SYDVKM. The CDR3 loop spans 14 amino acids. CDR3 DNA sequence: TGTGCCAGCAGTTTAGCACAGGGGGCCGGGGAGCTGTTTTTT. Amino acids: CASSLAQGAGELFF.

The chain recombines TRBV11-2 with TRBJ2-5; maybe TRBD1 (6 bases). Per germline, CDR1 SGHAT and CDR2 FQNNGV. CDR3 length: 16 amino acids. Trimming stripped 1 base from V and 2 bases from J, with 14 bases between. The CDR3: CASSLVGAGAQETQYF. Here the CDR3 DNA reads TGTGCCAGCAGCTTAGTAGGGGCAGGGGCACAAGAGACCCAGTACTTC.

J is TRBJ2-5 and V is TRBV5-5; D uncertain. The CDR3 runs 14 residues. From germline, CDR1 is SGHKS and CDR2 YYEKEE (reference sequence). The V end lost 2 bases, the J end lost 5 bases, and 13 bases lay between the germline ends. Here the CDR3 reads CASSFLQAPETQYF. CDR3 nucleotides: TGTGCCAGCAGCTTTTTGCAGGCACCGGAGACCCAGTACTTC.

This clone appeared a single time. Other DNA sequences of this sample code for an identical CDR3. The V call is TRBV7-3, the J call TRBJ2-1, with 13 bases lining up with TRBD2. The CDR3 is 15 residues long. The V gene end was trimmed by 5 bases and the J gene end by 5 bases; junction bases not matched to a gene: 3. Germline V gives CDR1 SGHTA, CDR2 FQGTGA. CDR3 sequence: CASSPGLAGNNEQFF. CDR3 DNA sequence: TGTGCCAGCAGCCCGGGACTAGCGGGGAACAATGAGCAGTTCTTC.

This rearrangement joins TRBV28 to TRBJ1-2; D possibly corresponds to TRBD1 (5 bases). V shed 2 bases and J shed 3 bases, with 16 bases lying between them. Germline CDR1 and CDR2: MDHEN and SYDVKM. This CDR3 region has 16 residues. CDR3 protein: CASSLPHAQGDYGYTF. Written as DNA, the CDR3 is TGTGCCAGCAGTTTACCCCACGCCCAAGGGGACTATGGCTACACCTTC.